This passage covers 16 T cell receptor beta chains from one sample sequenced in a study of T cells in localized non-small cell lung cancer. Using immunoSEQ multiplex PCR, the repertoire was profiled, and TCRdb retains in-frame clones only, with some absent. The table has over 9,000 clones, approximately 85% seen once. This material consisted of peripheral blood, taken before any cancer treatment. The receptors here all came from a male donor at least 60 years old with stage III lung adenocarcinoma.

This clone has only one observation. V is TRBV6-1 and J is TRBJ2-7; D unclear. The CDR3 contains 15 residues. Trimming left V 4 bases short and J 0 bases short, with 13 bases between. Germline V gene lookup returns CDR1 MNHNS and CDR2 SASEGT. The CDR3, as DNA: TGTGCCAGCAGTGTGAAGATTACCTACTCCTACGAGCAGTACTTC. Amino acids: CASSVKITYSYEQYF.

Points on this clone: The same CDR3 arises from other DNA sequences in this sample as well. The chain links TRBV13 to TRBJ2-7, with D unresolved. V gave up 5 bases and J gave up 0 bases, with 8 bases separating them. Per the germline V gene, CDR1 is PRHDT and CDR2 is FYEKMQ (reference sequence). This CDR3 spans 13 amino acids. CDR3 bases: TGTGCCAGCAGCCTACCCAGCTCCTACGAGCAGTACTTC. Protein: CASSLPSSYEQYF.

The CDR3 loop is CANGTGATSYNSPLHF. The CDR3 region has the DNA TGTGCCAACGGGACAGGGGCTACGTCCTATAATTCACCCCTCCACTTT. The chain recombines TRBV25-1 with TRBJ1-6; 10 positions agree with TRBD1. This CDR3 is built from 16 residues. CDR1 is MGHDK and CDR2 is SYGVNS in the germline V gene. With V trimmed by 10 bases and J by 1 base, 7 bases remained unmatched.

This clone has just one count. Here the CDR3 reads CASSSLGLAGGTDTQYF. The CDR3 bases are TGTGCCAGCAGTTCCCTAGGACTAGCGGGGGGCACAGATACGCAGTATTTT. V and J are TRBV27 and TRBJ2-3; 13 positions match TRBD2. The CDR3 spans 17 residues. Germline CDR1 reads MNHEY; CDR2 reads SMNVEV (reference sequence). The junction had 5 bases not matched to a gene; V was cut back by 4 bases and J by 1 base.

This chain links TRBV7-9 with TRBJ2-5; D gene ambiguous. V gave up 6 bases and J gave up 1 base, with 12 bases separating them. Per the germline V gene, CDR1 is SEHNR and CDR2 is FQNEAQ (reference sequence). The CDR3 has 14 amino acids. CDR3 sequence reads: CASSHRPTQETQYF. CDR3 DNA: TGTGCCAGCAGTCACCGACCCACCCAAGAGACCCAGTACTTC.

This chain uses TRBV4-3 with TRBJ1-2, with a possible D match to TRBD1 (5 bases). V was pared by 0 bases and J by 5 bases, with 13 bases between. CDR3 length: 15 amino acids. CDR1 LGHNA and CDR2 YSLEER come from the germline V gene. CDR3 sequence: CASSQDGAIVYGYTF. CDR3 coding DNA: TGCGCCAGCAGCCAAGATGGGGCTATAGTTTATGGCTACACCTTC.

The chain employs TRBV2 and TRBJ1-1; D remains unclear. The CDR3 spans 11 residues. Between the trimmed V and J ends, which lost 4 bases and 5 bases, there was a span of 5 bases. The germline V gene has CDR1 SNHLY and CDR2 FYNNEI. The CDR3 DNA reads TGTGCCAGCAGTGGCCTAACTGAAGCTTTCTTT. This sequence encodes CASSGLTEAFF.

The chain recombines TRBV28 with TRBJ1-1, with D unclear. CDR3 length: 15 residues. V lost 2 bases and J lost 0, with 10 bases in between. CDR1 is MDHEN, CDR2 SYDVKM, per germline. The DNA for the CDR3 is TGTGCCAGCAGTTTACGATACGGGTTGAACACTGAAGCTTTCTTT. This encodes CASSLRYGLNTEAFF.

The genes are TRBV29-1 and TRBJ2-2, with D perhaps matching TRBD2 (6 bases). Germline V gene lookup returns CDR1 SQVTM and CDR2 ANQGSEA. V was trimmed by 1 base and J by 2 bases, leaving 8 bases between them. The CDR3 is made up of 14 amino acids. The chain's CDR3 is CSVEGRANTGELFF. DNA of the CDR3: TGCAGCGTTGAAGGGAGGGCCAACACCGGGGAGCTGTTTTTT.

The chain uses TRBV27 and TRBJ2-1, with D tentatively TRBD1 or TRBD2 (5 bases each). Trimming pared 2 bases from V and 3 bases from J, leaving 17 bases between. CDR1 MNHEY and CDR2 SMNVEV come from the germline V gene (reference sequence). CDR3 length: 17 amino acids. The CDR3 nucleotides read TGTGCCAGCAGTTTAGTCCCTCCGGGACGCAGCTACAATGAGCAGTTCTTC. Amino acids: CASSLVPPGRSYNEQFF.

A single count supports this clone. V and J are TRBV4-3 and TRBJ1-6; the D is unclear. Trimming shortened V by 0 bases and J by 7 bases, and 4 bases separated the two germline ends. This CDR3 has 13 residues. Germline assignment: CDR1 LGHNA and CDR2 YSLEER. The CDR3 DNA reads TGCGCCAGCAGCCAAGATTGGAATTCACCCCTCCACTTT. Amino acids: CASSQDWNSPLHF.

The rearrangement uses TRBV5-1 and TRBJ2-1; maybe TRBD2 (10 bases). The V gene's germline CDR1 is SGHRS and CDR2 YFSETQ. The germline V and J ends were trimmed by 7 bases and 6 bases, with 23 bases remaining between them. The CDR3 runs to 16 residues. In DNA form, the CDR3 reads TGCGCCAGCCATACTAGCGGGACAGGGATCGTCAATGAGCAGTTCTTC. This sequence encodes CASHTSGTGIVNEQFF.

The V and J genes are TRBV19 and TRBJ2-7; TRBD1 aligns across 8 bases. With V trimmed by 4 bases and J by 6 bases, 2 bases remained unmatched. The germline V gene encodes CDR1 LNHDA and CDR2 SQIVND (reference sequence). The length of the CDR3 is 12 residues. CDR3 sequence (DNA): TGTGCCAGTAGTACCCAGGGGGCCGAGCAGTACTTC. Protein sequence: CASSTQGAEQYF.

This clone was seen once. The chain carries TRBV13 and TRBJ2-7, with D perhaps TRBD1 (6 bases). CDR1 and CDR2 from the germline V gene are PRHDT and FYEKMQ (reference sequence). The length of the CDR3 is 14 residues. Deletions cut 7 bases from V and 1 base from J, with 14 bases between. The CDR3 region is CASKIAGQSYEQYF. The CDR3 nucleotides are TGTGCCAGCAAGATAGCAGGACAGTCCTACGAGCAGTACTTC. Variable domain in full (rest from reference TRBV13 and TRBJ2-7): AAGVIQSPRHLIKEKRETATLKCYPIPRHDTVYWYQQGPGQDPQFLISFYEKMQSDKGSIPDRFSAQQFSDYHSELNMSSLELGDSALYFCASKIAGQSYEQYFGPGTRLTVT.

The sample holds a few counts of this clone. This chain uses TRBV11-2 with TRBJ1-3; D is possibly TRBD1 (6 bases). Germline V gives CDR1 SGHAT, CDR2 FQNNGV. Trimming cost V 5 bases and J 7 bases, with 21 bases left between them. The CDR3 is 16 amino acids. CDR3 region: CASSLDKGGGRNTIYF. CDR3 DNA sequence: TGTGCCAGCAGCCTGGATAAAGGGGGAGGGAGGAACACCATATATTTT.

The rearrangement links TRBV21-1 to TRBJ1-1; TRBD1 is the table's D call and was not checked against the DNA. TRBV21-1 is deemed a pseudogene. This CDR3 is 14 amino acids long. DNA of the CDR3: TGTGCCAGCAGCAACGGGACAGGGGTTACTGAAGCTTTCTTT. Its protein is CASSNGTGVTEAFF.